These 3 T cell receptor beta chains originate from one sample sequenced in a study of T cell repertoires in cytomegalovirus infection. TCRdb processed the reads anew with MiXCR; each CDR3 protein has one entry. The table has about 530,000 distinct CDR3 sequences, 26% seen once. Sequenced: PBMCs. The receptors here all came from a human donor in good health (CMV status not recorded). Some clones in this sample may be carry-over from other donors' samples.

The genes are TRBV11-3 and TRBJ2-7; tentatively, D is TRBD2 (5 bases). Germline-derived CDR1 and CDR2 are SGHNT and YENEEA. The CDR3 length is 15 residues. Between the trimmed V and J ends, which lost 8 bases and 1 base, there was a span of 18 bases. CDR3 protein: CASPEPSGQSYEQYV. DNA of the CDR3: TGTGCCAGCCCCGAGCCCAGCGGCCAATCCTACGAGCAGTACGTC.

The chain couples TRBV7-8 to TRBJ1-5; D is unclear. Trimming took off 0 bases at V and 3 bases at J, with 9 bases between the two ends. This CDR3 comprises 15 residues. CDR1 is SGHVS, CDR2 FQNEAQ, per germline. The CDR3 here is CASSLARTDNQPQHF. CDR3 nucleotide sequence: TGTGCCAGCAGCTTAGCTCGGACGGACAATCAGCCCCAGCATTTT.

This clonotype was recorded at least ten times. Here the CDR3 DNA reads TGTGCCAGCAGCCCCGGGACCGTTAGCAATCAGCCCCAGCATTTT. This codes for CASSPGTVSNQPQHF. The chain combines TRBV11-2 with TRBJ1-5, with D perhaps matching TRBD1 (5 bases). Between the trimmed V and J ends, which lost 5 bases and 0 bases, there was a span of 11 bases. Germline CDR1 is SGHAT and CDR2 is FQNNGV. The CDR3 is 15 residues long.